This TCR beta chain was captured in a study of T cell responses to AZD1222 COVID-19 vaccine. Sequencing used immunoSEQ multiplex PCR; TCRdb keeps in-frame clones, though not all of them. The table lists 150,000 to 160,000 clones, 80% to 90% of them singletons. Findings of the study overall: Donors, mostly white British, included more females; clonal diversity was possibly underestimated.

About this clone: Its antigen is not identified.

With V trimmed by 6 bases and J by 3 bases, 5 bases remained unmatched. Per the germline V gene, CDR1 is LNHDA and CDR2 is SQIVND (reference sequence). The CDR3 covers 14 residues. The source is an adult in good health. This rearrangement joins TRBV19 to TRBJ1-5, with TRBD1 matching 7 bases. Material: peripheral blood, obtained on day 0 of MenACWY control vaccination. The CDR3 reads CASRLTGNNQPQHF. In DNA form, the CDR3 reads TGTGCCAGTAGGTTGACAGGGAACAATCAGCCCCAGCATTTT.